This is a list of T cell receptor beta chains from one sample in a study of shared clonotypes between healthy human individuals. Sequencing was performed with immunoSEQ multiplex PCR; in TCRdb, only in-frame clones are kept and a portion is missing. The data show over 150,000 clones, about 66% seen once. Sequences were obtained from memory CD4+ T cells sorted from blood. The receptors originated from a man aged 25 to 40 in good health. CDR3s include the opening cysteine and the closing phenylalanine or tryptophan.

v_call cdr3_aa
TRBV5-1 CASSRGTTQETQYF
TRBV7-2 CASSPTGSYLTYTF
TRBV4-3 CASSQRSRGSSYNEQFF
TRBV29-1 CSVLSGLDTQYF
TRBV2 CASSDSENQPQHF
TRBV6-6 CASSYSDLRADTQYF
TRBV6-1 CASSEALGKSGELFF
TRBV10-2 CASRFRVGQAGELFF
TRBV5-1 CASSGTSGSYTGELFF
TRBV18 CASSMDREGEAFF
TRBV6-1 CASTRDVIQYF
TRBV7-8 CASSLRGASITDTQYF
TRBV15 CATSRDRASGRASEQFF
TRBV5-1 CASSDHRDGGYTQYF
TRBV5-1 CASTSARGLDTGELFF
TRBV2 CASSEQGINEQYF
TRBV28 CASSLGGSYEQYF
TRBV7-2 CASSPMTGTSGANVLTF
TRBV28 CASSLSGDRDTQYF
TRBV5-8 CASMDRRSFAEQYF